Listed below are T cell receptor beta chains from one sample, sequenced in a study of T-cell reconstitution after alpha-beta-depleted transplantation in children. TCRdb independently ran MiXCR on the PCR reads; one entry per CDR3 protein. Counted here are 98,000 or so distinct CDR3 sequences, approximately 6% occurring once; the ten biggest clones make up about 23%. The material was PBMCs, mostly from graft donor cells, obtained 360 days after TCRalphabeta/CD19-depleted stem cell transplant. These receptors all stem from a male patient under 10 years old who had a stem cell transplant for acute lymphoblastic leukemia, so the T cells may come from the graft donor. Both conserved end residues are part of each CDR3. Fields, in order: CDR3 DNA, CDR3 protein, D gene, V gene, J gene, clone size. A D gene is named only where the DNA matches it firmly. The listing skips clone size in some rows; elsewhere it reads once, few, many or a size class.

TGTGCCAGCAGTTCCTCATCCCGGCCCTTCTATGGCTACACCTTC	CASSSSSRPFYGYTF	-	TRBV6-5	TRBJ1-2	few
TGTGCCAGCAGCTTAGCACTCCGGGACATTCAGTACTTC	CASSLALRDIQYF	-	TRBV7-9	TRBJ2-4	many
TGTGCCAGCAGTGAATATGAGACTAGCGGGGGGCCCCCCACAGATACGCAGTATTTT	CASSEYETSGGPPTDTQYF	TRBD2	TRBV25-1	TRBJ2-3	many
TGTGCCAGCAGTTATGGACAGGGGATGAACACTGAAGCTTTCTTT	CASSYGQGMNTEAFF	TRBD1	TRBV7-9	TRBJ1-1	many
TGTGCCAGCAGCTTAGGCGTTCCGGGACTAGCGGACCTCGAGCAGTACTTC	CASSLGVPGLADLEQYF	TRBD2	TRBV13	TRBJ2-7	-
TGTGCCAGCAGGTCGGGCCCCCGGGGCATAAACACCGGGGAGCTGTTTTTT	CASRSGPRGINTGELFF	-	TRBV5-8	TRBJ2-2	-
TGTGCCAGCAGAAACACAGGGAGCAATCAGCCCCAGCATTTT	CASRNTGSNQPQHF	-	TRBV27	TRBJ1-5	many
TGTGCCAGCAGCGTCGGGACACTAAGGGACGAGCAGTACTTC	CASSVGTLRDEQYF	-	TRBV9	TRBJ2-7	many
TGTGCCAGCAGTGATTTCGTTAGGGCCACAAATTCACCCCTCCACTTT	CASSDFVRATNSPLHF	-	TRBV6-1	TRBJ1-6	many
TGTGCCAGCGGGCCAAACTATGGCTACACCTTC	CASGPNYGYTF	-	TRBV9	TRBJ1-2	many
TGTGCCTGGACCGGGGGTAGCGGCGTCAATGAGCAGTTCTTC	CAWTGGSGVNEQFF	-	TRBV30	TRBJ2-1	-
TGTGCCAGCACCAAGAGTACTTTCCGGACTGAAGCTTTCTTT	CASTKSTFRTEAFF	-	TRBV2	TRBJ1-1	many
TGTGCCACCAGCAGAGAGATGAACACTGAAGCTTTCTTT	CATSREMNTEAFF	-	TRBV15	TRBJ1-1	many
TGTGCCAGCAGCCCTACGGGGTGGGGGGGCTACACCTTC	CASSPTGWGGYTF	-	TRBV28	TRBJ1-2	-
TGTGCCAGCAGACCGGGACAGGGTGGAAATGAGCAGTTCTTC	CASRPGQGGNEQFF	TRBD1	TRBV7-9	TRBJ2-1	many
TGTGCCAGCAGTTTTCGCACGGGACAGGTTGTAGATACGCAGTATTTT	CASSFRTGQVVDTQYF	TRBD1	TRBV27	TRBJ2-3	many
TGTGCCAGCAGTTCCCGACTAGTTCCCTACGAGCAGTACTTC	CASSSRLVPYEQYF	-	TRBV28	TRBJ2-7	few
TGTGCCAGCAGCCCGGGACAGCTCACCCAAGAGACCCAGTACTTC	CASSPGQLTQETQYF	TRBD1	TRBV5-6	TRBJ2-5	few
TGTGCGGTAGGAGCCGGACTAGCGGGGGCCGAAGGCACAGATACGCAGTATTTT	CAVGAGLAGAEGTDTQYF	TRBD2	TRBV7-8	TRBJ2-3	few
TGTGCCAGCAGTTTATTAAGCCTCCCGAGCACCGGGGAGCTGTTTTTT	CASSLLSLPSTGELFF	-	TRBV28	TRBJ2-2	few
TGTGCCAGCAGCTTCGGGGCCGGGGGCCTCAATGAGCAGTTCTTC	CASSFGAGGLNEQFF	-	TRBV27	TRBJ2-1	-
TGTGCCAGCAGTTACTATAAGCGGACCTTAGCCAAAAACATTCAGTACTTC	CASSYYKRTLAKNIQYF	-	TRBV6-2/TRBV6-3	TRBJ2-4	-
TGCGCCAGCAGCCAAGCAGCACAGGGCTACGAGCAGTACTTC	CASSQAAQGYEQYF	-	TRBV4-3	TRBJ2-7	-
TGTGCCAGCAGCCCTCCCGGGGGGCCCGGGACTAGCGGGAGGGACGAGCAGTACTTC	CASSPPGGPGTSGRDEQYF	TRBD2	TRBV4-2	TRBJ2-7	few
TGTGCCAGCAGCCAAGATGTAATGACGGATACTAACTATGGCTACACCTTC	CASSQDVMTDTNYGYTF	-	TRBV4-2	TRBJ1-2	many
TGTGCCAGCAGCTTAACTAGCGGGAATAACAATGAGCAGTTCTTC	CASSLTSGNNNEQFF	TRBD2	TRBV7-9	TRBJ2-1	few
TGTGCCAGCAGTCCGGGACAGGGGAGGGACGAGCAGTACTTC	CASSPGQGRDEQYF	TRBD1	TRBV12-3/TRBV12-4	TRBJ2-7	many
TGTGTCCTCAGAGGGCCGATTCAGTACTTC	CVLRGPIQYF	-	TRBV27	TRBJ2-4	many
TGTGCCAGCAGTGAATGGACTAGCCTTAGCACAGATACGCAGTATTTT	CASSEWTSLSTDTQYF	TRBD2	TRBV2	TRBJ2-3	few
TGCAGTGCTAGGTTGGGGAGCTACGAGCAGTACTTC	CSARLGSYEQYF	-	TRBV20-1	TRBJ2-7	-
TGTGCCACCAGAAAGACGGGAGCGGAGACCCAGTACTTC	CATRKTGAETQYF	-	TRBV24-1	TRBJ2-5	-
TGTGCCAGCAGCCCTACGTCTTTCTCCTACGAGCAGTACTTC	CASSPTSFSYEQYF	-	TRBV7-8	TRBJ2-7	many
TGCGCCAGCAGCCAGTCCCCGGGGGTCTACGAGCAGTACTTC	CASSQSPGVYEQYF	-	TRBV4-3	TRBJ2-7	many
TGTGCCAGCAGTAGCAGGAACACTGAAGCTTTCTTT	CASSSRNTEAFF	-	TRBV28	TRBJ1-1	many
TGTGCCAGCAGCTTAGGGAACCGGCCCCAGCATTTT	CASSLGNRPQHF	-	TRBV7-9	TRBJ1-5	many
TGTGCCAGCAGCTTAGCGGAGGGGCCCACTGAAGCTTTCTTT	CASSLAEGPTEAFF	-	TRBV7-8	TRBJ1-1	-
TGCAGCGTTGGGGACACGACGCGCACCGGGGAGCTGTTTTTT	CSVGDTTRTGELFF	-	TRBV29-1	TRBJ2-2	many